The 25 T cell receptor beta chains below all came from one sample that was sequenced in a study of blood T cell repertoires in COVID-19. Produced via immunoSEQ multiplex PCR; TCRdb's table is partial and in-frame only. The repertoire holds about 300,000 clones, around 92% seen once, with roughly 2.9% in the top ten. The sequenced sample consisted of PBMCs or T cells enriched from blood (not recorded which). These receptors originate from a woman between 45 and 65 years old who had been exposed to COVID-19.

The gene calls are TRBV7-8 and TRBJ1-1; no firm D call. CDR1 is SGHVS and CDR2 is FQNEAQ in the germline V gene. The CDR3 has 13 amino acids. V gave up 3 bases and J gave up 1 base, with 6 bases separating them. The chain's CDR3 is CASSFSKNTEAFF. The CDR3 coding sequence is TGTGCCAGCAGCTTTTCCAAGAACACTGAAGCTTTCTTT.

The rearrangement joins TRBV19 to TRBJ1-6; maybe TRBD1 (5 bases). The CDR3 is 14 amino acids. Germline V gene data show CDR1 as LNHDA and CDR2 as SQIVND (reference sequence). Trimming removed 6 bases at V and 6 bases at J, with 12 bases between. CDR3 in DNA: TGTGCCAGTAGCCCCGACAGCCTTAATTCACCCCTCCACTTT. Encoded protein: CASSPDSLNSPLHF.

The chain combines TRBV30 with TRBJ1-1; 7 bases line up with TRBD1. The CDR3 spans 15 residues. CDR1 is GTSNPN, CDR2 SVGIG, per germline (reference sequence). J gave up 1 base and V 1 base, and 6 bases lay outside the gene matches. This CDR3 is CAWSGDREANTEAFF. The CDR3 region has the DNA TGTGCCTGGAGTGGTGACAGGGAGGCGAACACTGAAGCTTTCTTT.

The chain links TRBV5-6 to TRBJ1-2, with D unclear. The germline CDR1 and CDR2 sequences are SGHDT and YYEEEE. The CDR3 extends over 12 amino acids. Deletions cut 0 bases from V and 6 bases from J, with 6 bases between. The CDR3 sequence is CASSLVRNGYTF. CDR3 in DNA: TGTGCCAGCAGCTTGGTGCGGAATGGCTACACCTTC.

V usage is TRBV7-9 and J usage is TRBJ1-5; TRBD1 agrees at 8 bases. The CDR3 length is 15 residues. In germline, CDR1 is SEHNR, CDR2 FQNEAQ (reference sequence). V gave up 1 base and J gave up 3 bases; unmatched junction bases: 2. CDR3 sequence (DNA): TGTGCCAGCAGCTTAGGGACAGGGAACAATCAGCCCCAGCATTTT. The encoded protein is CASSLGTGNNQPQHF.

V gene TRBV3-1 (or the pseudogene TRBV3-2) combines with J gene TRBJ1-4; the D is unclear. The CDR3 loop spans 16 amino acids. The V and J ends lost 1 base and 7 bases respectively, with 16 bases between them. Germline lookup yields CDR1 LGHDT and CDR2 YNNKEL (reference sequence). The CDR3 DNA sequence: TGTGCCAGCAGCCAAGGGTCCCGGGGAGGAGTTGAAAAACTGTTTTTT. Its protein is CASSQGSRGGVEKLFF.

DNA for the CDR3: TGTGCCAGCAGACCCACCAGCGGAAATCAGCCCCAGCATTTT. Amino acids: CASRPTSGNQPQHF. V is TRBV28 and J is TRBJ1-5; no clear D. Trimming cost V 6 bases and J 4 bases, with 13 bases left between them. Per germline, CDR1 MDHEN and CDR2 SYDVKM. The CDR3 extends over 14 amino acids.

This clone was picked up one time. The J gene is TRBJ2-3, the V gene TRBV15, with 7 bases identical to TRBD2. V was clipped by 0 bases and J by 6 bases; unmatched bases: 6. Germline values: CDR1 LNHNV, CDR2 YYDKDF (reference sequence). The CDR3 totals 15 residues. The CDR3 protein is CATSRDGGGGDTQYF. The CDR3 coding sequence is TGTGCCACCAGCAGAGATGGCGGGGGAGGCGATACGCAGTATTTT.

V gene TRBV19 combines with J gene TRBJ2-7; D is possibly TRBD1 (8 bases). Germline V lookup: CDR1 LNHDA, CDR2 SQIVND (reference sequence). The V end lost 3 bases, the J end lost 5 bases, and 17 bases lay between the germline ends. This CDR3 is built from 15 residues. CDR3 coding DNA: TGTGCCAGTAGTATGGGAAGGACAGGGAGGGACGAGCAGTACTTC. It encodes CASSMGRTGRDEQYF.

The CDR3 protein is CSASSNKGVSNEKLFF. The CDR3 DNA sequence: TGCAGTGCTAGTAGTAACAAGGGGGTGTCTAATGAAAAACTGTTTTTT. The V and J genes are TRBV20-1 and TRBJ1-4, with a possible D match to TRBD1 (6 bases). This CDR3 has 16 amino acids. Trimming left V 3 bases short and J 3 bases short, with 17 bases between. Germline V gene lookup returns CDR1 DFQATT and CDR2 SNEGSKA (reference sequence).

This clone showed up just once. The chain recombines TRBV20-1 with TRBJ2-5; perhaps TRBD1 as D (5 bases). Looked up from germline, CDR1 is DFQATT and CDR2 is SNEGSKA (reference sequence). There are 14 residues in the CDR3. V was pared by 3 bases and J by 1 base, with 12 bases between. In nucleotides, the CDR3 is TGCAGTGCTAGTGGGGCAGGGCTCCAAGAGACCCAGTACTTC. The encoded protein is CSASGAGLQETQYF.

This chain connects TRBV12-3 or TRBV12-4 to TRBJ2-5; perhaps TRBD1 as D (6 bases). Trimming took off 5 bases at V and 1 base at J, with 8 bases between the two ends. The CDR3 contains 13 residues. This chain's CDR3 is CASSMDSQETQYF. The CDR3 DNA follows: TGTGCCAGCAGTATGGACAGCCAAGAGACCCAGTACTTC.

The chain is built from TRBV18 and TRBJ2-2; D is perhaps TRBD1 (5 bases). The CDR3 covers 15 residues. CDR1 is KGHSH, CDR2 LQKENI, per germline. V was cut by 0 bases and J by 1 base, with 6 bases left in between. The CDR3 is CASSPPTGNTGELFF. The CDR3 DNA is TGTGCCAGCTCACCACCAACAGGGAACACCGGGGAGCTGTTTTTT.

The chain combines TRBV7-2 with TRBJ2-5; tentatively, D is TRBD2 (5 bases). Germline loops: CDR1 SGHTA, CDR2 FQGNSA. Trimming left V 4 bases short and J 5 bases short, with 11 bases between. The CDR3 consists of 13 residues. CDR3 amino acids: CASSSGRRETQYF. CDR3 nucleotide sequence: TGTGCCAGCAGCTCCGGCAGGAGGGAGACCCAGTACTTC.

The rearrangement joins TRBV15 to TRBJ1-4, with D tentatively TRBD1 (5 bases). The CDR3 length is 19 residues. The germline V gene has CDR1 LNHNV and CDR2 YYDKDF (reference sequence). V was clipped by 0 bases and J by 0 bases, with 17 bases between them. The CDR3 sequence: CATSREVAGRKATNEKLFF. The CDR3 DNA reads as TGTGCCACCAGCAGAGAAGTGGCAGGGAGGAAAGCAACTAATGAAAAACTGTTTTTT.

The genes are TRBV12-3 or TRBV12-4 and TRBJ1-6; perhaps TRBD1 as D (6 bases). V lost 3 bases, J lost 6 bases, and 6 bases lay in between. The CDR3 contains 13 residues. The CDR3 here is CASSLGANSPLHF. The CDR3 DNA is TGTGCCAGCAGTTTGGGGGCTAATTCACCCCTCCACTTT.

This clone is a singleton in its sample. V is TRBV24-1 and J is TRBJ2-1; 9 nucleotides match TRBD1. Germline V gene data show CDR1 as KGHDR and CDR2 as SFDVKD. The V and J ends lost 4 bases and 5 bases, in that order; junction bases with no gene match: 8. The CDR3 is made up of 16 amino acids. Written as DNA, the CDR3 is TGTGCCACCAGTGAGGGGCGGACAGGGGTAGACAATGAGCAGTTCTTC. It yields the protein CATSEGRTGVDNEQFF.

The rearrangement links TRBV10-3 to TRBJ2-5, with 7 bases identical to TRBD2. CDR1 is ENHRY and CDR2 is SYGVKD in the germline V gene. The CDR3 runs 13 residues. Unmatched junction bases numbered 8, after V lost 8 bases and J lost 5 bases. The CDR3 protein is CAIQRGQGETQYF. CDR3 nucleotides: TGTGCCATCCAGCGGGGCCAGGGCGAGACCCAGTACTTC.

V usage is TRBV28 and J usage is TRBJ2-1; 10 bases fit TRBD2. Germline V gene data show CDR1 as MDHEN and CDR2 as SYDVKM. This CDR3 comprises 13 residues. After removal of 10 bases from V and 7 bases from J, the junction contained 7 bases not matched to a gene. CDR3 nucleotide sequence: TGTGCCACCGGACTAGCGGTACCGAATGAGCAGTTCTTC. This codes for CATGLAVPNEQFF.

The genes are TRBV28 and TRBJ2-1; tentatively, D is TRBD1 (5 bases). This CDR3 region has 16 residues. Trimming shortened V by 5 bases and J by 2 bases, and 16 bases separated the two germline ends. CDR1 is MDHEN, CDR2 SYDVKM, per germline. CDR3 bases: TGTGCCAGCAGTCACCCCAGGGTCCGAACCTACAATGAGCAGTTCTTC. The encoded protein is CASSHPRVRTYNEQFF.

The V and J genes are TRBV7-9 and TRBJ1-3; D is perhaps TRBD1 (6 bases). Germline CDR1 and CDR2: SEHNR and FQNEAQ (reference sequence). The CDR3 contains 14 residues. The ends were cut back, 1 base at V and 9 bases at J, with 13 bases in the middle. The CDR3 reads CASSLGTGSPTIYF. CDR3 in DNA: TGTGCCAGCAGCTTAGGAACAGGGAGTCCCACCATATATTTT.

The gene calls are TRBV2 and TRBJ1-1; D gene unclear. There are 11 residues in the CDR3. In germline, CDR1 is SNHLY, CDR2 FYNNEI. Trimming took 5 bases from V and 8 from J, leaving 9 bases between them. The CDR3: CASSSLSEAFF. In DNA, the CDR3 is TGTGCCAGCAGTTCACTCTCCGAAGCTTTCTTT.

The J gene is TRBJ2-1, the V gene TRBV4-2; maybe TRBD2 (5 bases). Germline V gene lookup returns CDR1 LGHNA and CDR2 YNFKEQ. V shed 0 bases and J shed 3 bases, with 9 bases lying between them. The CDR3 extends over 15 amino acids. The CDR3 region is CASSQDWAGYNEQFF. In nucleotides, the CDR3 is TGTGCCAGCAGCCAAGACTGGGCGGGCTACAATGAGCAGTTCTTC.

The count of this clone is one. The V call is TRBV11-2, the J call TRBJ2-3; 7 bases match TRBD2. The CDR3 length is 16 residues. The V gene end was trimmed by 2 bases and the J gene end by 0 bases; junction bases not matched to a gene: 5. Germline lookup yields CDR1 SGHAT and CDR2 FQNNGV. CDR3 nucleotide sequence: TGTGCCAGCAGCTTAAGAGCGGGGCAGAGCACAGATACGCAGTATTTT. Amino acids: CASSLRAGQSTDTQYF.

The rearrangement links TRBV27 to TRBJ2-5, with a weak D call TRBD1 (5 bases). Germline CDR1 MNHEY, CDR2 SMNVEV (reference sequence). This CDR3 has 14 amino acids. V was pared by 0 bases and J by 1 base, with 6 bases between. The CDR3 DNA reads TGTGCCAGCAGTTTATCCAGGGCCCAAGAGACCCAGTACTTC. This translates into CASSLSRAQETQYF.